The 14 T cell receptor beta chains given below trace back to one sample, sequenced in a study of T cells in Graves' hyperthyroidism and ophthalmopathy (dated by TCRdb to about 2019). The protocol used for the library was multiplex PCR. The sample was run on an Illumina HiSeq 2000. TCR beta CDR3 regions were amplified from RNA transcripts. The first round of RT-PCR for the TCR CDR3 was performed with the HTBI primer set and the Qiagen OneStep RT-PCR kit. TCRdb reprocessing: public reads trimmed at Q25 with fastp, clones called with MiXCR, in-frame beta chains kept. Rows are unified per CDR3 protein, each entry keeping the most common DNA and genes. This sample lists about 330,000 distinct CDR3 sequences; roughly 13% were detected once. Approximately 35% of the sample comes from the top ten. What was sequenced was blood. The receptors originated from a woman aged 40 to 50 with Graves' ophthalmopathy.

The table lists this clonotype with many counts. V usage is TRBV12-3 or TRBV12-4 and J usage is TRBJ1-3; unclear D gene. The CDR3 consists of 15 residues. Trimming pared 1 base from V and 2 bases from J, leaving 9 bases between. The DNA of the CDR3 is TGTGCCAGCAGTTTAGTATCTTCGCCTGGAAACACCATATATTTT. It yields the protein CASSLVSSPGNTIYF.

The rearrangement links TRBV30 to TRBJ2-3; D perhaps matches TRBD2 (6 bases). Germline V gene lookup returns CDR1 GTSNPN and CDR2 SVGIG (reference sequence). Trimming cost V 2 bases and J 4 bases, with 13 bases left between them. The CDR3 length is 14 residues. CDR3 loop: CAWSPLGGPDTQYF. The DNA of the CDR3 is TGTGCCTGGAGTCCTTTGGGAGGTCCAGATACGCAGTATTTT.

The chain employs TRBV20-1 and TRBJ2-1; 10 bases are shared with TRBD2. Germline V gene lookup returns CDR1 DFQATT and CDR2 SNEGSKA (reference sequence). The CDR3 contains 15 residues. The junction had 5 bases not matched to a gene; V was cut back by 6 bases and J by 0 bases. In DNA, the CDR3 is TGCAGTGCCCGGACTAGCGGAGTCTCCTACAATGAGCAGTTCTTC. Residues: CSARTSGVSYNEQFF.

Of note for this clonotype: A much larger clone lies a single base off, so this may be a read error. V usage is TRBV11-2 and J usage is TRBJ2-5, with D perhaps TRBD2 (6 bases). The length of the CDR3 is 17 residues. Germline V CDR1 and CDR2: SGHAT, FQNNGV. The CDR3 sequence is CASSLEVTGVGQEAQYF. The DNA for the CDR3 is TGTGCCAGCAGCTTAGAAGTTACGGGAGTTGGGCAAGAGGCCCAGTACTTC.

This clonotype was recorded many times. The chain links TRBV6-2 or TRBV6-3 to TRBJ2-5; D uncertain. CDR1 and CDR2 (germline): MNHEY, SVGEGT. Trimming left V 5 bases short and J 2 bases short, with 6 bases between. The CDR3 covers 12 residues. The CDR3 coding sequence is TGTGCCAGCAGTCAAAATCAAGAGACCCAGTACTTC. Encoded protein: CASSQNQETQYF.

The gene calls are TRBV18 and TRBJ2-7, with 9 bases that match TRBD2. The length of the CDR3 is 17 residues. J gave up 3 bases and V 4 bases, and 13 bases lay outside the gene matches. The germline gives CDR1 KGHSH, CDR2 LQKENI. The DNA of the CDR3 is TGTGCCAGCTCACAGGGTGTAGCGGGAGTTGATCTCTACGAGCAGTACTTC. Protein sequence: CASSQGVAGVDLYEQYF.

This clonotype appeared many times. The rearrangement uses TRBV6-1 and TRBJ2-5, with a weak D call TRBD2 (6 bases). Germline V gene lookup returns CDR1 MNHNS and CDR2 SASEGT. The CDR3 length is 14 residues. Trimming removed 5 bases at V and 1 base at J, with 11 bases between. CDR3 DNA sequence: TGTGCCAGCAGTCCCAAGGGACTCCAAGAGACCCAGTACTTC. Its translation is CASSPKGLQETQYF.

This clonotype occurred many times. J is TRBJ1-4 and V is TRBV6-1; 12 nucleotides line up with TRBD1. The CDR3 sequence is 18 residues long. Germline-derived CDR1 and CDR2 are MNHNS and SASEGT. Trimming cost V 6 bases and J 10 bases; bases outside gene matches: 18. The DNA of the CDR3 is TGTGCCAGCAGACCCGGGACAGGGGGCGCGGGGGGCATGGTAAAACTGTTTTTT. Protein sequence: CASRPGTGGAGGMVKLFF.

This clonotype was seen ten or more times. The V and J genes are TRBV20-1 and TRBJ2-7; D possibly corresponds to TRBD1 (6 bases). The CDR3 runs 15 residues. The V gene lost 6 bases and the J gene lost 1 base, with 19 bases spanning the gap. CDR1 is DFQATT and CDR2 is SNEGSKA in the germline V gene (reference sequence). The CDR3 reads CSAADRSRMSYEQYF. In DNA, the CDR3 is TGCAGTGCCGCGGACAGATCAAGGATGTCCTACGAGCAGTACTTC.

This rearrangement joins TRBV30 to TRBJ2-3; D is undetermined. Germline-derived CDR1 and CDR2 are GTSNPN and SVGIG (reference sequence). CDR3 length equals 14 residues. V was shortened by 3 bases and J by 1 base, with 11 bases between the two germline ends. The CDR3 sequence: CAWSPGLGTDTQYF. In DNA form, the CDR3 reads TGTGCCTGGAGCCCCGGGTTGGGCACAGATACGCAGTATTTT.

The chain recombines TRBV27 with TRBJ1-1; D is unresolved. The V end was cut by 5 bases, the J end by 1 base, with 8 bases between. The V gene's germline CDR1 is MNHEY and CDR2 SMNVEV (reference sequence). The CDR3 is 13 residues long. The chain's CDR3 is CASSIQPNTEAFF. CDR3 bases: TGTGCCAGCAGTATCCAACCGAACACTGAAGCTTTCTTT.

This clonotype has ten or more counts. V and J are TRBV20-1 and TRBJ2-1, with 12 bases aligning to TRBD2. This CDR3 contains 15 residues. Trimming took 3 bases from V and 6 from J; bases not matched to a gene: 6. The V gene's germline CDR1 is DFQATT and CDR2 SNEGSKA (reference sequence). For the CDR3, the DNA is TGCAGTGCTAGTGGAGGACTAGCGGGGACCAATGAGCAGTTCTTC. Translated: CSASGGLAGTNEQFF.

The sample holds many counts of this clonotype. The chain joins TRBV2 to TRBJ1-5, with D tentatively TRBD1 (5 bases). V gave up 6 bases and J gave up 2 bases, with 8 bases separating them. There are 13 residues in the CDR3. CDR1 is SNHLY, CDR2 FYNNEI, per germline. CDR3 amino acids: CASSREGNQPQHF. CDR3 in DNA: TGTGCCAGCAGCAGGGAAGGCAATCAGCCCCAGCATTTT. Supplemented by reference TRBV2 and TRBJ1-5, the full variable domain reads EPEVTQTPSHQVTQMGQEVILRCVPISNHLYFYWYRQILGQKVEFLVSFYNNEISEKSEIFDDQFSVERPDGSNFTLKIRSTKLEDSAMYFCASSREGNQPQHFGDGTRLSIL.

The V and J genes are TRBV7-8 and TRBJ1-2; D is perhaps TRBD1 (5 bases). Germline CDR1 is SGHVS and CDR2 is FQNEAQ. This CDR3 contains 12 residues. Trimming left V 1 base short and J 8 bases short, with 8 bases between. CDR3 bases: TGTGCCAGCAGCTTAGTGGGGGGAGGCTACACCTTC. This sequence encodes CASSLVGGGYTF. Full variable domain (outside the CDR3, taken from reference TRBV7-8 and TRBJ1-2): GAGVSQSPRYKVAKRGQDVALRCDPISGHVSLFWYQQALGQGPEFLTYFQNEAQLDKSGLPSDRFFAERPEGSVSTLKIQRTQQEDSAVYLCASSLVGGGYTFGSGTRLTVV.